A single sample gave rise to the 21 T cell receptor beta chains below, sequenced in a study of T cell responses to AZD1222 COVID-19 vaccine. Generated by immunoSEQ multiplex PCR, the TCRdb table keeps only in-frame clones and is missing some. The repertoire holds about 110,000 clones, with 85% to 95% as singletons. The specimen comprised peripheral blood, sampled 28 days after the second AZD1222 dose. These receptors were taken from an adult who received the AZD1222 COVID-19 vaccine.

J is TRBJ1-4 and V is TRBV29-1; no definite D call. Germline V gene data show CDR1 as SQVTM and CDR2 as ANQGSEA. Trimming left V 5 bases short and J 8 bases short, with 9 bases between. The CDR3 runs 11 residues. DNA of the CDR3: TGCAGCGTTCCCCGAATGGAAAAACTGTTTTTT. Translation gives CSVPRMEKLFF. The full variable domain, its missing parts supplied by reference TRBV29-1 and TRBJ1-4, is SAVISQKPSRDICQRGTSLTIQCQVDSQVTMMFWYRQQPGQSLTLIATANQGSEATYESGFVIDKFPISRPNLTFSTLTVSNMSPEDSSIYLCSVPRMEKLFFGSGTQLSVL.

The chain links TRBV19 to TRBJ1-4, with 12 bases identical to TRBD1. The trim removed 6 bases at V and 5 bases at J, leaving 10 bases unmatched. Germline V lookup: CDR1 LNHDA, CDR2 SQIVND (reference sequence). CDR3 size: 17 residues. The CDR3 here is CASRLRDRGRWNEKLFF. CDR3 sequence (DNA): TGTGCCAGTAGACTCCGGGACAGGGGGCGATGGAATGAAAAACTGTTTTTT.

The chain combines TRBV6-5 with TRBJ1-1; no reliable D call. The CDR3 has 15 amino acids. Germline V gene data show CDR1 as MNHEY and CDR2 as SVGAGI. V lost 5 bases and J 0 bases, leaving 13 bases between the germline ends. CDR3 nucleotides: TGTGCCAGCAGTCGACTCCGGACCCTGAACACTGAAGCTTTCTTT. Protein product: CASSRLRTLNTEAFF.

The CDR3 sequence: CASNGHFSNQPQHF. The CDR3 DNA is TGTGCCAGCAATGGACACTTTAGCAATCAGCCCCAGCATTTT. The gene calls are TRBV2 and TRBJ1-5; a possible D gene is TRBD1 (5 bases). V lost 7 bases, J lost 0 bases, and 10 bases lay in between. The CDR3 has 14 residues. Germline V gene sequence: CDR1 SNHLY, CDR2 FYNNEI. The variable domain in full, with the rest retrieved from reference TRBV2 and TRBJ1-5, is EPEVTQTPSHQVTQMGQEVILRCVPISNHLYFYWYRQILGQKVEFLVSFYNNEISEKSEIFDDQFSVERPDGSNFTLKIRSTKLEDSAMYFCASNGHFSNQPQHFGDGTRLSIL.

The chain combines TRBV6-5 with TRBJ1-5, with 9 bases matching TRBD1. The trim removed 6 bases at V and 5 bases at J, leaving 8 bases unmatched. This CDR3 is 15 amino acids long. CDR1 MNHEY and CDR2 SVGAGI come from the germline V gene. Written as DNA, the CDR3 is TGTGCCAGCAGGAGTTGGACAGGGGAGGATCAGCCCCAGCATTTT. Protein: CASRSWTGEDQPQHF.

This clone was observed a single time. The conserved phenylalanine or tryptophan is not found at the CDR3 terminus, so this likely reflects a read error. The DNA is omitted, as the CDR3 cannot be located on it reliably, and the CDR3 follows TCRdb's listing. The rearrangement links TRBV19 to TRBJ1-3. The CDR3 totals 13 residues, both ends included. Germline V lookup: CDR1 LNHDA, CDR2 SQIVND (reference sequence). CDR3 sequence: CASSSSGRGRTDT.

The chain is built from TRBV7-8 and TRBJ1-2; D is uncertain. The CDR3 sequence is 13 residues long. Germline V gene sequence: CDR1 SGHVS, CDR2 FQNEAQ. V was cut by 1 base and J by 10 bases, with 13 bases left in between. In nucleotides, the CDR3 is TGTGCCAGCAGCTTAGTTTCAGTGGGGATCTACACCTTC. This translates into CASSLVSVGIYTF.

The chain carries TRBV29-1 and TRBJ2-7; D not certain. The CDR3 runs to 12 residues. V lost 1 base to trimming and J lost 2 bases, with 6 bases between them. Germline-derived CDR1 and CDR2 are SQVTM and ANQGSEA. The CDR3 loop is CSVEVYTYEQYF. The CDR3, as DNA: TGCAGCGTTGAAGTCTATACCTACGAGCAGTACTTC.

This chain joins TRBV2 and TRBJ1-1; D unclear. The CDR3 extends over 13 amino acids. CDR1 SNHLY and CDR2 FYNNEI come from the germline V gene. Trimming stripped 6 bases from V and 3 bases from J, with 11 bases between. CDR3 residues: CASRLGRDTEAFF. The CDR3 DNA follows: TGTGCCAGCAGACTCGGGCGGGACACTGAAGCTTTCTTT.

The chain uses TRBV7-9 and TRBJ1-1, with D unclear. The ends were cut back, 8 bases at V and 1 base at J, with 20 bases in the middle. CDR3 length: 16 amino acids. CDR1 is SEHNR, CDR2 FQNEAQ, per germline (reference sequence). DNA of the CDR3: TGTGCCAGCCCCAATCCCGAATCCCTTAGGAACACTGAAGCTTTCTTT. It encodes CASPNPESLRNTEAFF. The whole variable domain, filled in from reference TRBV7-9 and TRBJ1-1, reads DTGVSQNPRHKITKRGQNVTFRCDPISEHNRLYWYRQTLGQGPEFLTYFQNEAQLEKSRLLSDRFSAERPKGSFSTLEIQRTEQGDSAMYLCASPNPESLRNTEAFFGQGTRLTVV.

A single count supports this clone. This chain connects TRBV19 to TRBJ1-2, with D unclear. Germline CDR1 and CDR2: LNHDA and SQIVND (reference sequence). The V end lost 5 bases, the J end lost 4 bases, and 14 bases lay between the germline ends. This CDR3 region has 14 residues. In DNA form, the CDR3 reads TGTGCCAGTAGTTCGGTCGGCTACGGCTATGGCTACACCTTC. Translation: CASSSVGYGYGYTF. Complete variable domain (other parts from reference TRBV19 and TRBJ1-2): DGGITQSPKYLFRKEGQNVTLSCEQNLNHDAMYWYRQDPGQGLRLIYYSQIVNDFQKGDIAEGYSVSREKKESFPLTVTSAQKNPTAFYLCASSSVGYGYGYTFGSGTRLTVV.

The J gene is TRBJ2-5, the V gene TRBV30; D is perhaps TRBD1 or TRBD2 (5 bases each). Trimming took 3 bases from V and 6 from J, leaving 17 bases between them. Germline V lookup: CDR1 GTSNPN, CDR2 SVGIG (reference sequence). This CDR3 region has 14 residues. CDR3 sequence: CAWSPGQLLKTQYF. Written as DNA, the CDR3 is TGTGCCTGGAGCCCGGGGCAGCTTTTAAAGACCCAGTACTTC. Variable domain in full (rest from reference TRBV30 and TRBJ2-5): SQTIHQWPATLVQPVGSPLSLECTVEGTSNPNLYWYRQAAGRGLQLLFYSVGIGQISSEVPQNLSASRPQDRQFILSSKKLLLSDSGFYLCAWSPGQLLKTQYFGPGTRLLVL.

The CDR3 is CASSERGGHLTDTQYF. The CDR3 DNA is TGTGCCAGCAGCGAGAGGGGGGGACACCTCACAGATACGCAGTATTTT. The rearrangement uses TRBV9 and TRBJ2-3; perhaps TRBD2 as D (7 bases). This CDR3 contains 16 residues. V lost 3 bases, J lost 2 bases, and 16 bases lay in between. From germline, CDR1 is SGDLS and CDR2 YYNGEE.

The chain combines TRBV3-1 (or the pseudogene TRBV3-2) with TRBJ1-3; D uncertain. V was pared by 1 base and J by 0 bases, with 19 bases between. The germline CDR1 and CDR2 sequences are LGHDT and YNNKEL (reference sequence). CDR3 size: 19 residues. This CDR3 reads CASSQGWKRVAGSGNTIYF. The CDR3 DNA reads TGTGCCAGCAGCCAAGGTTGGAAAAGGGTCGCGGGCTCTGGAAACACCATATATTTT.

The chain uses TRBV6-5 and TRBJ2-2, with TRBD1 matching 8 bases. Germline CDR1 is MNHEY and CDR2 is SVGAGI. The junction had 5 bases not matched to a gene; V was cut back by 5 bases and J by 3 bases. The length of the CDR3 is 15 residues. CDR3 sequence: CASSTGGMDTGELFF. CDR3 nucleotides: TGTGCCAGCAGTACAGGGGGTATGGACACCGGGGAGCTGTTTTTT.

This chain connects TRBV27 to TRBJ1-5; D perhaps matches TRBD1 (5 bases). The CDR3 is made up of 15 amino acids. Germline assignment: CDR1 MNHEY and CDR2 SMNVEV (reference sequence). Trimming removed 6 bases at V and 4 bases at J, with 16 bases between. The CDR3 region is CASRNPSGRNQPQHF. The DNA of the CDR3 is TGTGCCAGCAGAAATCCCTCAGGGAGGAATCAGCCCCAGCATTTT.

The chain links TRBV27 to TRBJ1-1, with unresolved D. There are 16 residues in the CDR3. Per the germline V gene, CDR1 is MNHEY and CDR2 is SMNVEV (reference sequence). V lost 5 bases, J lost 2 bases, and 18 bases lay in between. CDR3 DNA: TGTGCCAGCAGTCCCGACCTGTGGGAGGTAAACACTGAAGCTTTCTTT. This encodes CASSPDLWEVNTEAFF.

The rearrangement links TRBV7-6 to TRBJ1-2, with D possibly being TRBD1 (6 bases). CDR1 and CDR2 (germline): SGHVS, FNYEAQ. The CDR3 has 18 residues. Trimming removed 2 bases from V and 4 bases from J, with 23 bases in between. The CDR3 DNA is TGTGCCAGCAGCTTATCTCAAGGCAGGGGTTCCGGCCTCTATGGCTACACCTTC. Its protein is CASSLSQGRGSGLYGYTF. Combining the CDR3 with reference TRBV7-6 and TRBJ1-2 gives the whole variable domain GAGVSQSPRYKVTKRGQDVALRCDPISGHVSLYWYRQALGQGPEFLTYFNYEAQQDKSGLPNDRFSAERPEGSISTLTIQRTEQRDSAMYRCASSLSQGRGSGLYGYTFGSGTRLTVV.

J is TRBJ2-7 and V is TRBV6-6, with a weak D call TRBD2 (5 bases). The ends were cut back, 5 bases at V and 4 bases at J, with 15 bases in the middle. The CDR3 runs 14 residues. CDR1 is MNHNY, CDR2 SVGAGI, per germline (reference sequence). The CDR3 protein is CASSPRGAQYEQYF. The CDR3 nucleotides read TGTGCCAGCAGTCCCCGGGGTGCCCAGTACGAGCAGTACTTC.

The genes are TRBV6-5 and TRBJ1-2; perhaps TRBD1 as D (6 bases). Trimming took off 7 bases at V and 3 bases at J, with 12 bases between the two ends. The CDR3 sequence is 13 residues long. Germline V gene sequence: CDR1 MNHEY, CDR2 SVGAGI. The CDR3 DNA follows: TGTGCCAGCACGGGAACAGGGCACTATGGCTACACCTTC. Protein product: CASTGTGHYGYTF.

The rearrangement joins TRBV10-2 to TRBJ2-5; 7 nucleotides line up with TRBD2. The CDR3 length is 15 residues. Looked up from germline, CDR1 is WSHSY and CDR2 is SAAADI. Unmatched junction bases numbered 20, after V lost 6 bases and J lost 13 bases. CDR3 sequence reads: CASRSAGDMEPPWYF. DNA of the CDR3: TGCGCCAGCAGGAGTGCGGGAGATATGGAACCCCCCTGGTACTTC.